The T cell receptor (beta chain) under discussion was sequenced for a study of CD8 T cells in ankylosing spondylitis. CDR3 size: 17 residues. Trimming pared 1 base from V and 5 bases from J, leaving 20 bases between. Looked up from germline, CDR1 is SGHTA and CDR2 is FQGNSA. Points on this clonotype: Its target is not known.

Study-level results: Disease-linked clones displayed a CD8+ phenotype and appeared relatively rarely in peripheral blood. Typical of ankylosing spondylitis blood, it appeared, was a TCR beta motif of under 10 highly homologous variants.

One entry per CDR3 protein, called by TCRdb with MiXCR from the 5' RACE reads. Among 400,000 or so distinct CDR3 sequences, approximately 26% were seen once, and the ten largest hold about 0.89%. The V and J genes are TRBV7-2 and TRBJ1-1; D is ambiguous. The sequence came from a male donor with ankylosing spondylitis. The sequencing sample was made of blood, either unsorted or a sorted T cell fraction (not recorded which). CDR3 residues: CASSLVGLERVRTEAFF. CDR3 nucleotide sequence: TGTGCCAGCAGCTTAGTCGGTCTTGAGAGGGTTAGGACTGAAGCTTTCTTT.